The TCR beta chain under discussion was sequenced for a study of CXCR3-negative and CXCR3-positive naive CD8 T cells. Study observations and caveats: Researchers report that CXCR3-positive naive cells carry more hydrophobic TRB CDR3s than CXCR3-negative naive cells.

Comments on this clonotype: Its antigen is unknown.

Carrying UMI labels, the TRB cDNA libraries were prepared through 5' RACE. TCRdb re-called the 5' RACE reads and shows each CDR3 protein once, DNA omitted. The sample totals about 85,000 distinct CDR3 sequences. Germline values: CDR1 MDHEN, CDR2 SYDVKM. This CDR3 has 12 residues. The chain joins TRBV28 to TRBJ1-1; the D call of TRBD1 rests on TCRdb alone, since no DNA is present to check it. The clonotype comes from a human donor in good health. Some clones in this sample may be carry-over from other donors' samples. What was sequenced was naive CXCR3+ CD8+ T cells from blood. As for subset: CD45RO-CCR7+CD27+CD95- naive CD8+ T cells expressing CXCR3 (TNR3+). CDR3 amino acids: CASSLRDREAFF.